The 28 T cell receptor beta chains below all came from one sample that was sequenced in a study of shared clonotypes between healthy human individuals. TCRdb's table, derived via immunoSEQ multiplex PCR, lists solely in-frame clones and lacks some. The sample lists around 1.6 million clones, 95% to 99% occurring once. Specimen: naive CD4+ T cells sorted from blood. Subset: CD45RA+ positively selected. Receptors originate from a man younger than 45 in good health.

The CDR3 region is CASSQDYRGFYEQYF. The DNA for the CDR3 is TGTGCCAGCAGCCAAGATTACAGGGGATTTTACGAGCAGTACTTC. V usage is TRBV14 and J usage is TRBJ2-7, with 7 positions matching TRBD1. Germline CDR1 is SGHDN and CDR2 is FVKESK. This CDR3 contains 15 residues. Trimming removed 0 bases from V and 4 bases from J; junction bases left unmatched: 6.

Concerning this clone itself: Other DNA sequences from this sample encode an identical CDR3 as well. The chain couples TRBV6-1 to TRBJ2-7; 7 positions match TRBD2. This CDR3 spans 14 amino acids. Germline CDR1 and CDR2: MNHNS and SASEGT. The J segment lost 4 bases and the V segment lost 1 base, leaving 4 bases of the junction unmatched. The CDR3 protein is CASSEEGGPYEQYF. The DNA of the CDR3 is TGTGCCAGCAGTGAAGAGGGAGGGCCGTACGAGCAGTACTTC.

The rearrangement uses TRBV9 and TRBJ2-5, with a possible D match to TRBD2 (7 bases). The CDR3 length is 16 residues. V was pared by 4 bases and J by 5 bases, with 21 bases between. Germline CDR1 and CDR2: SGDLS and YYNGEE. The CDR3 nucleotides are TGTGCCAGCAGCATCAAGGGGGGGTCTTTGGGTGAGACCCAGTACTTC. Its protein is CASSIKGGSLGETQYF.

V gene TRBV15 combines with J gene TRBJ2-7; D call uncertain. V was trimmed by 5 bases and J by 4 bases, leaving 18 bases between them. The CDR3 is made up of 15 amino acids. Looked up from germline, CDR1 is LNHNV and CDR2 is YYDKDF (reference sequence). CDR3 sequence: CATSPELGDTYEQYF. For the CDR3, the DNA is TGTGCCACCAGCCCTGAACTTGGGGATACGTACGAGCAGTACTTC.

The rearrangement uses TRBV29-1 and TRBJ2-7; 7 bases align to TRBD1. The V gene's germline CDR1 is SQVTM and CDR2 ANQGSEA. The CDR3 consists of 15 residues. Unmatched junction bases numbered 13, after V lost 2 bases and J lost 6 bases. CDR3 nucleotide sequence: TGCAGCGTTGAAAGGTCGGGCACAGGGGTTTCCGAGCAGTACTTC. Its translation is CSVERSGTGVSEQYF.

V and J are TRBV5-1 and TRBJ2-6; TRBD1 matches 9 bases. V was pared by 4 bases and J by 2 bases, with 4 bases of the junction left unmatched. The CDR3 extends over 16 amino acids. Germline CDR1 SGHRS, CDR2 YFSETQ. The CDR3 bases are TGCGCCAGCAGCCACCGACAGGGGGCTGGGGCCAACGTCCTGACTTTC. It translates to CASSHRQGAGANVLTF. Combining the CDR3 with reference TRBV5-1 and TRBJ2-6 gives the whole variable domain KAGVTQTPRYLIKTRGQQVTLSCSPISGHRSVSWYQQTPGQGLQFLFEYFSETQRNKGNFPGRFSGRQFSNSRSEMNVSTLELGDSALYLCASSHRQGAGANVLTFGAGSRLTVL.

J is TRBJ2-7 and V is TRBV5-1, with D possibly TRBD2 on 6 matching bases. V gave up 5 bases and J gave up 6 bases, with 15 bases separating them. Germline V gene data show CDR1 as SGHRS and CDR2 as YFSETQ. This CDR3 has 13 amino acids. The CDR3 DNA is TGCGCCAGCAGGCGGGATCGAGGGCTCGAGCAGTACTTC. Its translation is CASRRDRGLEQYF.

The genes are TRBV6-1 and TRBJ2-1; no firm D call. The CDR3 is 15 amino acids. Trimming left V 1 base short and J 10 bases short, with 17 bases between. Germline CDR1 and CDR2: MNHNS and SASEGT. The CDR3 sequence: CASSEDPATGNEQFF. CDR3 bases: TGTGCCAGCAGTGAAGACCCCGCTACGGGTAACGAGCAGTTCTTC.

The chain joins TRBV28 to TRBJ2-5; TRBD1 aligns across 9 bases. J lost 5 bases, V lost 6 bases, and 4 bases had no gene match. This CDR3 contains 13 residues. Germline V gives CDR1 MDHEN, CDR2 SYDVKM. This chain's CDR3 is CASRGTGIETQYF. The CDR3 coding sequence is TGTGCCAGCAGAGGGACAGGGATTGAGACCCAGTACTTC.

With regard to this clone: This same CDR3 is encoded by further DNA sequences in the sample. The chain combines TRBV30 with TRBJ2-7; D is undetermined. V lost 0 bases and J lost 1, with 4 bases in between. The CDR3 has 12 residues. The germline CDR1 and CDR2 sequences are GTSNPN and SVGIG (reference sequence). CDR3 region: CAWSVGSYEQYF. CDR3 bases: TGTGCCTGGAGTGTAGGGTCCTACGAGCAGTACTTC.

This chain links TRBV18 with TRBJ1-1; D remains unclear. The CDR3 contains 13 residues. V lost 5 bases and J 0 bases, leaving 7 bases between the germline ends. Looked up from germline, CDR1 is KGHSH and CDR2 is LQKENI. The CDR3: CASSGEMNTEAFF. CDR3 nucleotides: TGTGCCAGCTCAGGTGAGATGAACACTGAAGCTTTCTTT.

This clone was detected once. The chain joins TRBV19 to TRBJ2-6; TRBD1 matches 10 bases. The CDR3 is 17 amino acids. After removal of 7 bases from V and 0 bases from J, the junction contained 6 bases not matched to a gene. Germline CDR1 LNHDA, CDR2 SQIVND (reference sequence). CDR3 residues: CASTLRDRGSGANVLTF. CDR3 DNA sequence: TGTGCCAGTACCCTCCGGGACAGGGGCTCTGGGGCCAACGTCCTGACTTTC.

CDR3: CAISETPREAFF. In DNA form, the CDR3 reads TGTGCCATCAGTGAAACGCCGAGGGAAGCTTTCTTT. The chain is built from TRBV10-3 and TRBJ1-1; D is uncertain. Germline values: CDR1 ENHRY, CDR2 SYGVKD. The CDR3 runs 12 residues. V gave up 3 bases and J gave up 8 bases, with 10 bases separating them.

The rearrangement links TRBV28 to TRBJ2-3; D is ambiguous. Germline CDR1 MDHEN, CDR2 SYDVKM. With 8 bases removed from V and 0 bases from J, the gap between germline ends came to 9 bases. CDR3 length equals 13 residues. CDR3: CASLGGSTDTQYF. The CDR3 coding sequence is TGTGCCAGCCTCGGCGGTAGCACAGATACGCAGTATTTT.

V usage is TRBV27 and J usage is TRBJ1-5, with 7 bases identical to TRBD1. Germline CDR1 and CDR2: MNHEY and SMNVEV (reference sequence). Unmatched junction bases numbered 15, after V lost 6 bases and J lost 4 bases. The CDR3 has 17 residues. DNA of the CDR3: TGTGCCAGCAGCAGCATACTGGGGGCAGGGGGGAATCAGCCCCAGCATTTT. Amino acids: CASSSILGAGGNQPQHF.

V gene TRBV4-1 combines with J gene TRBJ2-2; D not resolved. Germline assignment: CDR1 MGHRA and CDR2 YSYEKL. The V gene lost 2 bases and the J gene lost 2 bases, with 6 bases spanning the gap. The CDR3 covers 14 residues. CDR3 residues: CASSQNPNTGELFF. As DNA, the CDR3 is TGCGCCAGCAGCCAAAACCCAAACACCGGGGAGCTGTTTTTT.

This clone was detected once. The CDR3 DNA reads as TGCGCCAGCAGCTTGACGGACAGGGGGCGTGACGAGCAGTACTTC. Its translation is CASSLTDRGRDEQYF. The J gene is TRBJ2-7, the V gene TRBV5-1, with 11 bases identical to TRBD1. In germline, CDR1 is SGHRS, CDR2 YFSETQ. This CDR3 spans 15 amino acids. V lost 1 base, J lost 5 bases, and 5 bases stayed unmatched. Using reference TRBV5-1 and TRBJ2-7 for the parts outside the CDR3, the full variable domain is KAGVTQTPRYLIKTRGQQVTLSCSPISGHRSVSWYQQTPGQGLQFLFEYFSETQRNKGNFPGRFSGRQFSNSRSEMNVSTLELGDSALYLCASSLTDRGRDEQYFGPGTRLTVT.

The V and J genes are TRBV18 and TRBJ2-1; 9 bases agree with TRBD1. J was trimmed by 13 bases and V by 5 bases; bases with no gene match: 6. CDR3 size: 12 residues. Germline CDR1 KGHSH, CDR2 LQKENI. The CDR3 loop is CASSTGTGSQFF. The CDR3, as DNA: TGTGCCAGCTCAACGGGGACAGGGAGCCAGTTCTTC.

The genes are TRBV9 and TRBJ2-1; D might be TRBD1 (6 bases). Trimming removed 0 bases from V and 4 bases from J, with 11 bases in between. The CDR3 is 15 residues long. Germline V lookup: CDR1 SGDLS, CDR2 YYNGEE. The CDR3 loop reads CASSVVTGQYNEQFF. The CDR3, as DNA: TGTGCCAGCAGCGTAGTGACAGGCCAGTACAATGAGCAGTTCTTC.

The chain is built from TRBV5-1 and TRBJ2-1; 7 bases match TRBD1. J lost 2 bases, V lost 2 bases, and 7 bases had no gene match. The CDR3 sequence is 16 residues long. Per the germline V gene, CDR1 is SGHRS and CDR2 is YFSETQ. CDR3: CASSLRDSPAYNEQFF. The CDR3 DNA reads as TGCGCCAGCAGCTTAAGGGACAGTCCGGCCTACAATGAGCAGTTCTTC.

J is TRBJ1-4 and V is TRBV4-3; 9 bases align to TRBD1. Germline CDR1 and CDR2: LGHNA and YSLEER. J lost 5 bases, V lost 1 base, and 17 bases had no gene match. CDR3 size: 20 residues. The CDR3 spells CASSQVPFRDRVMINEKLFF. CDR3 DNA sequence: TGCGCCAGCAGCCAAGTGCCTTTCAGGGACAGGGTGATGATAAATGAAAAACTGTTTTTT.

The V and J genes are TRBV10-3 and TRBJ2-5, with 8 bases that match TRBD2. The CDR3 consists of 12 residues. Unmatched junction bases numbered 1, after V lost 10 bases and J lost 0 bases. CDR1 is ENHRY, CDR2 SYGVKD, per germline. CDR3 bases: TGTGCCAGTAGCGGGAACCAAGAGACCCAGTACTTC. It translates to CASSGNQETQYF.

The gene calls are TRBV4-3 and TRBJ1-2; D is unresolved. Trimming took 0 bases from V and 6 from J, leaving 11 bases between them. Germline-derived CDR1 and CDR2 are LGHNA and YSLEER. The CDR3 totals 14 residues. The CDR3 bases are TGCGCCAGCAGCCAAGATTGGGCGTTAAATGGCTACACCTTC. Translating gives CASSQDWALNGYTF.

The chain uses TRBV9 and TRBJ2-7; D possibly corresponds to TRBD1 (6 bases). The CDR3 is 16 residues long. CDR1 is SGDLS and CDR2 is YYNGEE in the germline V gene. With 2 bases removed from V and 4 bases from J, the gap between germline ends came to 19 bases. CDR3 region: CASSVAATQGAYEQYF. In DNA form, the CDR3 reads TGTGCCAGCAGCGTTGCGGCGACACAGGGAGCTTACGAGCAGTACTTC.

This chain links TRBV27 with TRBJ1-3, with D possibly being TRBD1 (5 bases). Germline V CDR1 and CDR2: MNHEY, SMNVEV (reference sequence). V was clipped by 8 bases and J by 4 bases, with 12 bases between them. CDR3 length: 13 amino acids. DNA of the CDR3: TGTGCCAGCTCGCGGACACGAGGAAACACCATATATTTT. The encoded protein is CASSRTRGNTIYF.

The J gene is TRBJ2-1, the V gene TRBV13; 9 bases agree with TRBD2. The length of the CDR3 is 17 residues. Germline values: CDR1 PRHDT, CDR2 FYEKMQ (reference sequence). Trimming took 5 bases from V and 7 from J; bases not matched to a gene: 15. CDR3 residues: CASSPLALAGALNEQFF. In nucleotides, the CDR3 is TGTGCCAGCAGCCCACTCGCATTAGCGGGAGCACTGAATGAGCAGTTCTTC.

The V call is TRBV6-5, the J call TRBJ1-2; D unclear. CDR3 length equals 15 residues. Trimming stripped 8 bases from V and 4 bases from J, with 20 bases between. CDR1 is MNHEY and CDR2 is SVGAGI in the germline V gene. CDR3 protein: CASSGVEAPVYGYTF. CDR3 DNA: TGTGCCAGCTCCGGAGTGGAGGCCCCAGTCTATGGCTACACCTTC.

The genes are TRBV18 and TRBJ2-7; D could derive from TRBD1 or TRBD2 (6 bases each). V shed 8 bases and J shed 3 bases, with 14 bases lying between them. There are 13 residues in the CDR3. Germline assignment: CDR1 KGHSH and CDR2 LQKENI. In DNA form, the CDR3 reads TGTGCCAGCGCTCCGGGGGCACGCTACGAGCAGTACTTC. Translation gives CASAPGARYEQYF.